The 13 T cell receptor beta chains in this list originate from one sample, sequenced in a study of T cell clonality in common variable immunodeficiency. General observations from the study: Fewer deletions and N-nucleotide insertions were reportedly seen in common variable immunodeficiency TCR beta sequences.

These receptors are not linked to any known antigen. Assay used: immunoSEQ multiplex PCR; TCRdb lists only in-frame clones, some missing. The sample holds about 21,000 clones, and no clone turns up only once. The sample taken for sequencing was peripheral blood mononuclear cells. The receptors come from a human donor with common variable immunodeficiency.

This clone occurred a few times. The CDR3 end is not reached by the read, which stops 3 residues before it; the germline J gene fills it in. This chain links TRBV18 with TRBJ1-2; D remains unclear. Between the trimmed V and J ends, which lost 6 bases and 7 bases, there was a span of 24 bases. The CDR3 is 16 residues long. The germline V gene encodes CDR1 KGHSH and CDR2 LQKENI. CDR3 in amino acids: CASSRQEPRERGGYTF. CDR3 bases read: TGTGCCAGCTCCCGGCAGGAGCCTCGGGAACGGGGTGGC.

Turning to this clone: The read ends 3 residues shy of where the CDR3 ends; the end is completed using the germline J gene. This chain connects TRBV7-9 to TRBJ1-4; D might be TRBD1 (5 bases). This CDR3 comprises 14 residues. The V end was cut by 8 bases, the J end by 7 bases, with 17 bases between. From germline, CDR1 is SEHNR and CDR2 FQNEAQ (reference sequence). This CDR3 reads CASDSSRVAEKLFF. CDR3 DNA, as far as it was read: TGTGCCAGCGACTCATCCAGGGTGGCTGAAAAA.

About this clone: The CDR3 end lies 3 residues beyond the end of the read and is filled in from the germline J gene. This rearrangement joins TRBV7-2 to TRBJ2-5; a weak D match, TRBD1 (6 bases). CDR1 and CDR2 (germline): SGHTA, FQGNSA. V lost 3 bases to trimming and J lost 5 bases, with 10 bases between them. This CDR3 is 13 amino acids long. The CDR3 bases that were read are TGTGCCAGCAGCTTTGACAGGATGGAGACC. Translated, it gives CASSFDRMET. The CDR3, in full, reads CASSFDRMETQYF.

A word on this clone: The CDR3 end is not reached by the read, which stops 3 residues before it; the germline J gene fills it in. The V and J genes are TRBV2 and TRBJ2-7, with a tentative D call TRBD1 (6 bases). The germline V and J ends were trimmed by 7 bases and 2 bases, with 12 bases remaining between them. The CDR3 covers 13 residues. Germline values: CDR1 SNHLY, CDR2 FYNNEI. The CDR3: CASKSGQTYEQYF. The part of the CDR3 DNA that was read is TGTGCCAGCAAATCCGGACAGACCTACGAG.

This clone is termed medium-sized. The read terminates 3 residues ahead of where the CDR3 ends, so the germline J gene completes it. V and J are TRBV6-4 and TRBJ2-3, with 7 bases lining up with TRBD1. This CDR3 spans 14 amino acids. Germline assignment: CDR1 MRHNA and CDR2 SNTAGT. With V trimmed by 2 bases and J by 1 base, 0 bases remained unmatched. CDR3 DNA (partial): TGTGCCAGCAGTGACGGGACAGGCACAGATACG. Its translation is CASSDGTGTDT. The entire CDR3 is CASSDGTGTDTQYF.

About this clone itself: Its ends do not fully match the called genes, so a read error is possible. Coverage ceases 3 residues before the CDR3 finishes, and the germline J gene fills in the end. The genes are TRBV7-9 and TRBJ2-7; 8 positions agree with TRBD2. Germline-derived CDR1 and CDR2 are SEHNR and FQNEAQ (reference sequence). This CDR3 has 12 amino acids. Here the CDR3 reads CSSSPGGYEQYF. CDR3 bases read: TGTTCCAGCAGCCCGGGGGGGTACGAG.

Remarks on this clone: The CDR3 is cut off 3 residues early in the read; its end comes from the germline J gene. The V call is TRBV6-2 or TRBV6-3, the J call TRBJ2-1; 8 bases match TRBD1. The CDR3 is 13 residues long. Trimming took 8 bases from V and 8 from J; bases not matched to a gene: 8. Germline V gene data show CDR1 as MNHEY and CDR2 as SVGEGT. The CDR3 region is CASRRTGRDEQFF. The part of the CDR3 DNA that was read is TGTGCCAGCCGTAGGACAGGGAGAGATGAG.

To note about this clone: The missing CDR3 end, 3 residues past where the read stops, is filled in from the germline J gene. The chain links TRBV7-9 to TRBJ1-5, with D possibly being TRBD1 (6 bases). In germline, CDR1 is SEHNR, CDR2 FQNEAQ (reference sequence). The V and J ends lost 1 base and 4 bases respectively, with 11 bases between them. The CDR3 is 15 amino acids. The sequenced CDR3 bases are TGTGCCAGCAGCTTAGATGGAGGGGGTAATCAGCCC. Translation gives CASSLDGGGNQP. The entire CDR3 sequence reads CASSLDGGGNQPQHF.

This clone was seen ten or more times. The read is 3 residues too short to cover the CDR3 end, so that end is filled in from the germline J gene. V gene TRBV10-1 combines with J gene TRBJ2-7, with a tentative D call TRBD1 (7 bases). Germline V CDR1 and CDR2: WNHNN, SYGVQD (reference sequence). V lost 8 bases and J lost 1, with 12 bases in between. This CDR3 spans 13 amino acids. This CDR3 reads CASSRDRSYEQYF. CDR3 DNA, as far as it was read: TGCGCCAGCTCGCGGGACAGATCCTACGAG.

This clone was detected ten times or more. Read sequence stops 3 residues before the CDR3 end, and the germline J gene provides the missing end. This chain links TRBV20-1 with TRBJ2-2; the match to TRBD2 covers 13 bases. The CDR3 is made up of 16 amino acids. With V trimmed by 5 bases and J by 9 bases, 12 bases remained unmatched. Germline values: CDR1 DFQATT, CDR2 SNEGSKA (reference sequence). The sequenced part of the CDR3 DNA is TGCAGTGCTGGGGAGCGGACTAGCGGGAGTTGGAGGGAG. Its translation: CSAGERTSGSWRE. The full CDR3 sequence reads CSAGERTSGSWRELFF.

With respect to this clone: An end of the junction does not agree with germline; a read error may underlie this. The read is 3 residues too short to cover the CDR3 end, so that end is filled in from the germline J gene. The V and J genes are TRBV7-7 and TRBJ2-1; 10 bases map to TRBD2. CDR1 SSHAT and CDR2 FNYEAQ come from the germline V gene (reference sequence). The CDR3 covers 15 residues. Partial CDR3 DNA: TGTGCTAGCAGCTTACTCGCTAGCGGGAGAGATGAG. Residues: CASSLLASGRDE. The whole CDR3 region reads CASSLLASGRDEQFF.

Notes on this clone: The read ends 3 residues shy of where the CDR3 ends; the end is completed using the germline J gene. This chain links TRBV5-1 with TRBJ2-3; 8 nucleotides line up with TRBD2. Germline loops: CDR1 SGHRS, CDR2 YFSETQ. The CDR3 contains 16 residues. Germline trimming cut 0 bases from V and 2 bases from J; bases unmatched to any gene: 5. The covered CDR3 bases are TGCGCCAGCAGCTTGGCTAGCGGGTCGTTCACAGATACG. It translates to CASSLASGSFTDT. The CDR3 in full is CASSLASGSFTDTQYF.

This clone was counted between two and nine times. The read ends 3 residues before the CDR3 terminus; that terminus is restored from the germline J gene. The gene calls are TRBV19 and TRBJ2-7; perhaps TRBD2 as D (6 bases). The CDR3 has 14 residues. Trimming stripped 4 bases from V and 1 base from J, with 11 bases between. CDR1 is LNHDA, CDR2 SQIVND, per germline (reference sequence). The part of the CDR3 DNA that was read is TGTGCCAGTAGTACCCGGGACTTTTCCTACGAG. It codes for CASSTRDFSYE. The CDR3 as a whole reads CASSTRDFSYEQYF.